A single sample is the source of the 23 T cell receptor beta chains below, sequenced in a study of cytomegalovirus exposure and HLA in healthy donors. TCRdb's table, derived via immunoSEQ multiplex PCR, lists solely in-frame clones and lacks some. Of about 88,000 clones listed, almost 85% are singletons. What was sequenced was PBMCs. The receptors shown here come from a woman aged 18-29 years in good health and CMV-seropositive.

This chain joins TRBV7-6 and TRBJ1-4; D perhaps matches TRBD1 (6 bases). Germline V lookup: CDR1 SGHVS, CDR2 FNYEAQ. The CDR3 length is 15 residues. V lost 1 base, J lost 8 bases, and 14 bases lay in between. The CDR3 bases are TGTGCCAGCAGCTTAGATATGGGGGGGCGAGAAAAACTGTTTTTT. Translating gives CASSLDMGGREKLFF.

J is TRBJ2-7 and V is TRBV7-2; 10 nucleotides line up with TRBD1. Trimming cost V 1 base and J 3 bases; bases outside gene matches: 3. The CDR3 is 15 residues long. Germline CDR1 is SGHTA and CDR2 is FQGNSA. The CDR3 loop reads CASSLETGGGYEQYF. The CDR3 DNA follows: TGTGCCAGCAGCTTAGAGACAGGGGGCGGCTACGAGCAGTACTTC.

This sequence joins TRBV5-6 and TRBJ1-1, with D hard to call. Germline V gene lookup returns CDR1 SGHDT and CDR2 YYEEEE. The CDR3 covers 15 residues. V was cut by 0 bases and J by 4 bases, with 13 bases left in between. CDR3 in amino acids: CASSLGFGVGTEAFF. The CDR3 coding sequence is TGTGCCAGCAGCTTGGGGTTCGGGGTAGGCACTGAAGCTTTCTTT.

The V and J genes are TRBV29-1 and TRBJ1-1; 10 nucleotides align to TRBD1. Unmatched junction bases numbered 3, after V lost 5 bases and J lost 0 bases. Germline CDR1 and CDR2: SQVTM and ANQGSEA. The CDR3 loop spans 14 amino acids. This CDR3 reads CSVYGQGVNTEAFF. The CDR3 DNA sequence: TGCAGCGTTTACGGACAGGGGGTGAACACTGAAGCTTTCTTT.

The chain combines TRBV11-2 with TRBJ2-1; TRBD2 agrees at 12 bases. V lost 2 bases, J lost 3 bases, and 2 bases stayed unmatched. The CDR3 runs to 16 residues. CDR1 and CDR2 from the germline V gene are SGHAT and FQNNGV. CDR3 loop: CASSLRLAGVYNEQFF. Written as DNA, the CDR3 is TGTGCCAGCAGCTTAAGACTAGCGGGGGTCTACAATGAGCAGTTCTTC.

This chain uses TRBV19 with TRBJ2-7, with 11 bases identical to TRBD2. CDR1 and CDR2 from the germline V gene are LNHDA and SQIVND (reference sequence). Losses at the gene ends were 4 bases for V and 2 bases for J; bases not matched to a gene: 4. The CDR3 is 15 amino acids. The CDR3 DNA reads TGTGCCAGTAGTAAGACTAGCGGGGACACCTACGAGCAGTACTTC. Encoded protein: CASSKTSGDTYEQYF.

The genes are TRBV6-5 and TRBJ2-3; D remains unclear. Germline assignment: CDR1 MNHEY and CDR2 SVGAGI. The CDR3 is 11 amino acids. With 5 bases removed from V and 5 bases from J, the gap between germline ends came to 5 bases. The CDR3 DNA sequence: TGTGCCAGCAGTGTGAGAGATACGCAGTATTTT. It codes for CASSVRDTQYF.

CDR3 amino acids: CASSWEGRLTF. The CDR3 region has the DNA TGTGCCAGCAGCTGGGAGGGGAGACTCACCTTC. The chain combines TRBV5-6 with TRBJ1-2, with TRBD1 as a possible D gene (5 bases). The germline V and J ends were trimmed by 3 bases and 13 bases, with 13 bases remaining between them. The CDR3 sequence is 11 residues long. Germline V lookup: CDR1 SGHDT, CDR2 YYEEEE.

The CDR3 DNA follows: TGTGGACCGCCGGGACAGGGGTTAATAATTTCCGGCTACACCTTC. Translating it yields CGPPGQGLIISGYTF. The V and J genes are TRBV2 and TRBJ1-2, with 10 bases identical to TRBD1. CDR1 is SNHLY, CDR2 FYNNEI, per germline. The CDR3 sequence is 15 residues long.

The chain carries TRBV18 and TRBJ2-7; D is unresolved. Germline V lookup: CDR1 KGHSH, CDR2 LQKENI. V was cut by 4 bases and J by 1 base, with 11 bases left in between. The CDR3 is made up of 14 amino acids. The CDR3 spells CASSLLTPSYEQYF. The CDR3 nucleotides are TGTGCCAGCTCACTATTGACACCGTCCTACGAGCAGTACTTC.

The chain has TRBV19 and TRBJ2-1, with TRBD2 identical over 14 bases. Losses at the gene ends were 3 bases for V and 8 bases for J; bases not matched to a gene: 9. The germline V gene has CDR1 LNHDA and CDR2 SQIVND (reference sequence). CDR3 length: 17 amino acids. CDR3 in DNA: TGTGCCAGTAGTATGTTGACTAGCGGGGGGGCGGTGGATGAGCAGTTCTTC. Amino acid sequence: CASSMLTSGGAVDEQFF.

The V call is TRBV5-1, the J call TRBJ2-1, with TRBD2 matching 9 bases. Germline lookup yields CDR1 SGHRS and CDR2 YFSETQ. The CDR3 sequence is 14 residues long. The V segment lost 3 bases and the J segment 8 bases; nucleotides outside the gene matches: 6. DNA for the CDR3: TGCGCCAGCAGCTCCGCTAGCGGGGCAGATGAGCAGTTCTTC. Its translation is CASSSASGADEQFF.

The V and J genes are TRBV4-1 and TRBJ2-3; 9 positions match TRBD2. Germline CDR1 is MGHRA and CDR2 is YSYEKL. This CDR3 region has 16 residues. With 4 bases clipped from V and 2 bases from J, the junction kept 7 bases outside the gene matches. The CDR3 nucleotides are TGCGCCAGCAGCCGAGGGGGCGGGGGGGTCACAGATACGCAGTATTTT. This codes for CASSRGGGGVTDTQYF.

This chain uses TRBV6-1 with TRBJ1-2; 9 positions match TRBD1. CDR3 length: 15 residues. Germline V lookup: CDR1 MNHNS, CDR2 SASEGT. Trimming cost V 6 bases and J 5 bases; bases outside gene matches: 10. CDR3 region: CASRGTGGDGYGYTF. As DNA, the CDR3 is TGTGCCAGCAGGGGTACAGGGGGCGATGGATATGGCTACACCTTC.

The chain carries TRBV19 and TRBJ1-2; D possibly corresponds to TRBD1 (5 bases). Germline V CDR1 and CDR2: LNHDA, SQIVND (reference sequence). V lost 0 bases and J lost 7, with 15 bases in between. CDR3 length: 15 residues. Written as DNA, the CDR3 is TGTGCCAGTAGTATAGATCTTGTCGGGGGGTCTGGCTACACCTTC. This codes for CASSIDLVGGSGYTF.

This clone was detected only once. The chain couples TRBV19 to TRBJ1-6; 10 nucleotides agree with TRBD1. This CDR3 has 18 amino acids. The V gene end was trimmed by 5 bases and the J gene end by 0 bases; junction bases not matched to a gene: 7. Germline loops: CDR1 LNHDA, CDR2 SQIVND (reference sequence). CDR3 coding DNA: TGTGCCAGTAGTCAGACAGGGGGCCGGAGCTCCTATAATTCACCCCTCCACTTT. This sequence encodes CASSQTGGRSSYNSPLHF. The full variable domain, completed using reference TRBV19 and TRBJ1-6, is DGGITQSPKYLFRKEGQNVTLSCEQNLNHDAMYWYRQDPGQGLRLIYYSQIVNDFQKGDIAEGYSVSREKKESFPLTVTSAQKNPTAFYLCASSQTGGRSSYNSPLHFGNGTRLTVT.

The J gene is TRBJ2-3, the V gene TRBV5-1; TRBD2 aligns across 8 bases. V lost 0 bases and J lost 4; bases outside the gene matches: 16. This CDR3 spans 19 amino acids. Looked up from germline, CDR1 is SGHRS and CDR2 is YFSETQ. This CDR3 reads CASSLVFSGGSRDADTQYF. The CDR3 DNA is TGCGCCAGCAGCTTGGTGTTCAGCGGGGGCTCTAGGGACGCAGATACGCAGTATTTT.

Turning to this clone: The DNA is omitted, as the CDR3 cannot be located on it reliably, and the CDR3 follows TCRdb's listing. The chain has TRBV23-1 and TRBJ2-7; the listed D gene, TRBD1, was not tested against the DNA. TRBV23-1 is an ORF; its function is uncertain. The CDR3 spans 24 residues, counting both ends. The CDR3 sequence: CARSRTQYTSSTSGRAPGEYEQYF.

This sequence joins TRBV7-9 and TRBJ1-5; D remains ambiguous. The CDR3 sequence is 14 residues long. Germline V gene data show CDR1 as SEHNR and CDR2 as FQNEAQ (reference sequence). The ends were cut back, 3 bases at V and 4 bases at J, with 10 bases in the middle. The CDR3 spells CASSLGDRNQPQHF. CDR3 DNA sequence: TGTGCCAGCAGCTTGGGCGACCGTAATCAGCCCCAGCATTTT.

V is TRBV7-2 and J is TRBJ2-1; D possibly corresponds to TRBD2 (5 bases). Germline V lookup: CDR1 SGHTA, CDR2 FQGNSA. The CDR3 extends over 14 amino acids. Deletions cut 2 bases from V and 8 bases from J, with 13 bases between. The CDR3 spells CASSLLANRDEQFF. The CDR3 DNA is TGTGCCAGCAGCTTACTAGCTAATAGAGATGAGCAGTTCTTC.

The J gene is TRBJ2-2, the V gene TRBV4-1; D is undetermined. V dropped 2 bases and J dropped 6 bases, with 16 bases sitting between them. The CDR3 is 16 residues long. The germline CDR1 and CDR2 sequences are MGHRA and YSYEKL. The CDR3 DNA follows: TGCGCCAGCAGCCAACCACCCAGGAATCCCGCCGGGGAGCTGTTTTTT. Translated: CASSQPPRNPAGELFF.

This clone was seen a few times. The CDR3 is CASSLFAGVSNEQFF. Here the CDR3 DNA reads TGTGCCAGCAGTTTATTTGCGGGGGTGAGCAATGAGCAGTTCTTC. This chain connects TRBV27 to TRBJ2-1; TRBD2 matches 7 bases. Trimming took 1 base from V and 6 from J; bases not matched to a gene: 6. The CDR3 is 15 residues long. Looked up from germline, CDR1 is MNHEY and CDR2 is SMNVEV (reference sequence).

The V gene is TRBV19, the J gene TRBJ2-3; D gene ambiguous. CDR1 and CDR2 from the germline V gene are LNHDA and SQIVND (reference sequence). The germline V and J ends were trimmed by 4 bases and 6 bases, with 14 bases remaining between them. This CDR3 contains 14 residues. For the CDR3, the DNA is TGTGCCAGTAGTAGGGCTTCTCAAACGGATACGCAGTATTTT. It encodes CASSRASQTDTQYF. The whole variable domain, filled in from reference TRBV19 and TRBJ2-3, reads DGGITQSPKYLFRKEGQNVTLSCEQNLNHDAMYWYRQDPGQGLRLIYYSQIVNDFQKGDIAEGYSVSREKKESFPLTVTSAQKNPTAFYLCASSRASQTDTQYFGPGTRLTVL.